The sequence of this TCR beta chain was determined in a study of CD8+ T cells in alopecia areata. CDR1 SEHNR and CDR2 FQNEAQ come from the germline V gene (reference sequence). There are 13 residues in the CDR3. V was pared by 5 bases and J by 0 bases, with 1 base of the junction left unmatched. Notes on this clone: What it binds is not known.

Investigators isolated RNA and reverse transcribed it into cDNA to act as the sequencing template. The table came from immunoSEQ multiplex PCR; TCRdb's copy has only in-frame clones and leaves some out. The repertoire includes 150,000 or so clones, 67% of them detected once, and about an eighth sits in the top ten. PBMCs were stained for CD3, CD4 and CD8, and CD4+ and CD8+ T cells were sorted. Notes on the study in general: Relative to normal scalp, lesional scalp, especially alopecia totalis/universalis, showed higher clonality.

This chain links TRBV7-9 with TRBJ2-7; 7 nucleotides agree with TRBD1. The sample consisted of CD8+ T cells sorted from blood, taken at week 0. This clonotype originated in a human donor with alopecia areata. CDR3 nucleotides: TGTGCCAGCAGCCGACAGGGCTCCTACGAGCAGTACTTC. Encoded protein: CASSRQGSYEQYF.